What follows are 19 T cell receptor beta chains derived from one specimen sequenced in a study of T cells in Graves' hyperthyroidism and ophthalmopathy. TCR beta CDR3 sequences were amplified from RNA transcripts. The primer set for the first-round RT-PCR of the TCR CDR3 was HTBI. TCRdb used MiXCR to reprocess the multiplex PCR reads, holding one entry per CDR3 protein. The data hold under 400,000 distinct CDR3 sequences, with approximately 25% observed a single time. Specimen: blood. These receptors all stem from a man aged 45 to 65 with Graves' hyperthyroidism.

This CDR3 is CATSDSGRVDGELFF. The CDR3 DNA reads TGTGCCACCAGTGACAGCGGGAGGGTCGACGGGGAGCTGTTTTTT. The chain uses TRBV24-1 and TRBJ2-2; 10 bases are a match to TRBD2. Germline loops: CDR1 KGHDR, CDR2 SFDVKD. Germline trimming cut 4 bases from V and 7 bases from J; bases unmatched to any gene: 5. The CDR3 runs to 15 residues.

This clonotype has at least ten counts. The chain employs TRBV28 and TRBJ1-1; 11 nucleotides match TRBD1. There are 13 residues in the CDR3. Germline-derived CDR1 and CDR2 are MDHEN and SYDVKM. V was clipped by 5 bases and J by 9 bases; unmatched bases: 5. DNA of the CDR3: TGTGCCAGCAGTCAAGCGGACAGGGGGCAAGCTTTCTTT. This translates into CASSQADRGQAFF.

V usage is TRBV7-6 and J usage is TRBJ2-1; possible D gene TRBD2, 6 bases. Trimming removed 2 bases at V and 11 bases at J, with 13 bases between. This CDR3 is 13 amino acids long. In germline, CDR1 is SGHVS, CDR2 FNYEAQ. Written as DNA, the CDR3 is TGTGCCAGCAGCTTAAAGGAGGGGACTCAGCAGTTCTTC. Encoded protein: CASSLKEGTQQFF.

This chain connects TRBV3-1 to TRBJ2-5; 11 bases are shared with TRBD1. V dropped 3 bases and J dropped 2; count of bases not matched to a gene: 8. CDR3 length: 17 residues. The germline V gene encodes CDR1 LGHDT and CDR2 YNNKEL (reference sequence). CDR3 sequence: CASSQAPGTGGQETQYF. DNA for the CDR3: TGTGCCAGCAGCCAGGCCCCCGGGACAGGGGGACAAGAGACCCAGTACTTC.

This clonotype was seen only a few times. The chain recombines TRBV11-2 with TRBJ2-3; D is uncertain. Per germline, CDR1 SGHAT and CDR2 FQNNGV. This CDR3 region has 14 residues. Trimming pared 3 bases from V and 0 bases from J, leaving 7 bases between. CDR3 sequence reads: CASSFHPSTDTQYF. The CDR3 DNA reads as TGTGCCAGCAGCTTTCACCCTAGCACAGATACGCAGTATTTT.

The chain links TRBV7-9 to TRBJ2-1, with D possibly matching TRBD2 (6 bases). The ends were cut back, 1 base at V and 15 bases at J, with 16 bases in the middle. The CDR3 loop spans 13 amino acids. CDR1 is SEHNR, CDR2 FQNEAQ, per germline (reference sequence). The CDR3 sequence is CASSLEVRDWSFF. CDR3 bases: TGTGCCAGCAGCTTAGAAGTGCGGGATTGGTCGTTCTTC.

The J gene is TRBJ1-3, the V gene TRBV5-1, with TRBD1 matching 8 bases. Germline assignment: CDR1 SGHRS and CDR2 YFSETQ. Trimming took 0 bases from V and 7 from J; bases not matched to a gene: 3. The CDR3 runs 14 residues. The DNA of the CDR3 is TGCGCCAGCAGCTTGGGACAGGGGAGTAACACCATATATTTT. Protein: CASSLGQGSNTIYF. Full variable domain (missing parts from reference TRBV5-1 and TRBJ1-3): KAGVTQTPRYLIKTRGQQVTLSCSPISGHRSVSWYQQTPGQGLQFLFEYFSETQRNKGNFPGRFSGRQFSNSRSEMNVSTLELGDSALYLCASSLGQGSNTIYFGEGSWLTVV.

This chain joins TRBV3-1 and TRBJ2-3; D is undetermined. Trimming left V 3 bases short and J 3 bases short, with 13 bases between. CDR1 is LGHDT, CDR2 YNNKEL, per germline (reference sequence). The CDR3 totals 15 residues. Here the CDR3 reads CASSQGWSVTDTQYF. The CDR3, as DNA: TGTGCCAGCAGCCAGGGGTGGAGTGTAACAGATACGCAGTATTTT.

Notes on this clonotype: Germline is not matched at one junction end, which may reflect a read error. This chain links TRBV5-4 with TRBJ2-5; D possibly corresponds to TRBD1 (5 bases). Germline V gene lookup returns CDR1 SGHNT and CDR2 YYREEE (reference sequence). The CDR3 covers 14 residues. CDR3 protein: CAGSTGRNQETQYF. The CDR3 DNA is TGTGCCGGCAGCACAGGACGGAACCAAGAGACCCAGTACTTC.

A word on this clonotype: This may be a read error, as it is one base from a much larger clone. This rearrangement joins TRBV2 to TRBJ2-4, with D maybe TRBD1 (6 bases). This CDR3 region has 14 residues. Germline V gene data show CDR1 as SNHLY and CDR2 as FYNNEI. As DNA, the CDR3 is TGTACCAGCAGTGAGGGGGTGGTCAAAAACATTCAGTACTTC. This encodes CTSSEGVVKNIQYF.

For this clonotype: A much more abundant neighbour one base away suggests this may be a read error. The chain carries TRBV7-3 and TRBJ2-5; 9 positions agree with TRBD1. Trimming cost V 5 bases and J 5 bases; bases outside gene matches: 6. Germline CDR1 is SGHTA and CDR2 is FQGTGA. The CDR3 has 14 amino acids. DNA of the CDR3: TGTGCCAGCAGCGCGGACAGGGGCAGCGAGACCCAGTACTTC. Its translation is CASSADRGSETQYF. Complete variable domain (other parts from reference TRBV7-3 and TRBJ2-5): GAGVSQTPSNKVTEKGKYVELRCDPISGHTALYWYRQSLGQGPEFLIYFQGTGAADDSGLPNDRFFAVRPEGSVSTLKIQRTERGDSAVYLCASSADRGSETQYFGPGTRLLVL.

This clonotype was seen only a few times. The CDR3 nucleotides read TGCAGTGCTAGAATATATGACCAGGACAAAGAGACCCAGTACTTC. Translating gives CSARIYDQDKETQYF. This chain links TRBV20-1 with TRBJ2-5; D is possibly TRBD1 (5 bases). The CDR3 sequence is 15 residues long. Trimming took 2 bases from V and 3 from J, leaving 16 bases between them. Germline CDR1 DFQATT, CDR2 SNEGSKA (reference sequence).

The rearrangement uses TRBV24-1 and TRBJ2-1; D is undetermined. There are 15 residues in the CDR3. Germline values: CDR1 KGHDR, CDR2 SFDVKD. V shed 4 bases and J shed 2 bases, with 11 bases lying between them. The CDR3 sequence is CATSEPRPTYNEQFF. For the CDR3, the DNA is TGTGCCACCAGTGAACCCCGACCTACCTACAATGAGCAGTTCTTC.

The V and J genes are TRBV12-3 or TRBV12-4 and TRBJ2-1, with D tentatively TRBD2 (6 bases). The CDR3 totals 15 residues. V was clipped by 4 bases and J by 0 bases, with 10 bases between them. The CDR3 coding sequence is TGTGCCAGCAGTTCCCCCGGGAGCTCCTACAATGAGCAGTTCTTC. The encoded protein is CASSSPGSSYNEQFF.

This clonotype was detected a few times. The chain carries TRBV29-1 and TRBJ2-7; the D is unclear. CDR3 size: 12 residues. Trimming took 4 bases from V and 1 from J, leaving 8 bases between them. Germline V gene lookup returns CDR1 SQVTM and CDR2 ANQGSEA. The CDR3, as DNA: TGCAGCGTTGTGGGATATTCCTACGAGCAGTACTTC. Residues: CSVVGYSYEQYF.

This clonotype was counted between two and nine times. CDR3 in DNA: TGTGCCAGCAGTTGGCGGGCAGGGGGGTACCAGCCCCAGCATTTT. It is translated as CASSWRAGGYQPQHF. This rearrangement joins TRBV12-3 or TRBV12-4 to TRBJ1-5, with 7 positions matching TRBD1. V gave up 4 bases and J gave up 7 bases; unmatched junction bases: 10. The CDR3 sequence is 15 residues long.

The chain couples TRBV7-9 to TRBJ2-3; D may match TRBD1 or TRBD2 (5 bases each). The CDR3 runs 18 residues. The V end was cut by 1 base, the J end by 0 bases, with 17 bases between. The germline V gene encodes CDR1 SEHNR and CDR2 FQNEAQ (reference sequence). The DNA of the CDR3 is TGTGCCAGCAGCTTAGAAACCGGGACCCAAGAGAGCACAGATACGCAGTATTTT. It yields the protein CASSLETGTQESTDTQYF.

The genes are TRBV24-1 and TRBJ2-1; possibly TRBD2 for D (6 bases). V was cut by 5 bases and J by 8 bases, with 9 bases left in between. Germline lookup yields CDR1 KGHDR and CDR2 SFDVKD. The CDR3 is made up of 12 amino acids. The CDR3 is CATSGDWDEQFF. In DNA form, the CDR3 reads TGTGCCACCAGTGGGGACTGGGATGAGCAGTTCTTC.

This clonotype was recorded at least ten times. The chain recombines TRBV2 with TRBJ2-7, with D possibly being TRBD2 (6 bases). Trimming removed 7 bases from V and 2 bases from J, with 18 bases in between. The CDR3 loop spans 15 amino acids. The germline V gene encodes CDR1 SNHLY and CDR2 FYNNEI. This CDR3 is CASTFMEGSPYEQYF. As DNA, the CDR3 is TGTGCCAGCACTTTTATGGAGGGGAGCCCCTACGAGCAGTACTTC.